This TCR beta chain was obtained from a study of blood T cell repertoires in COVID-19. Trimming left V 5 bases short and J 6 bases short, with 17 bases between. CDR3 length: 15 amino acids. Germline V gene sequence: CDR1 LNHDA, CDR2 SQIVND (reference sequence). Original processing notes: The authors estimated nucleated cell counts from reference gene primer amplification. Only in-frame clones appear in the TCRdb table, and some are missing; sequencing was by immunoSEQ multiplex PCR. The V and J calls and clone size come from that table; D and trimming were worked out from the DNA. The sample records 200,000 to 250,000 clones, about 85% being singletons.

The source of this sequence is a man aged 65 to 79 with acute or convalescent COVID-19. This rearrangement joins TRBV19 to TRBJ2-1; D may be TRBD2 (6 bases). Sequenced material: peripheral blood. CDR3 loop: CASSLAARGSNEQFF. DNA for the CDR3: TGTGCCAGTAGTTTGGCAGCTCGGGGGTCCAATGAGCAGTTCTTC.